The T cell receptor beta chain described here comes from a study of blood T cell repertoires in COVID-19. Some clones are missing from TCRdb's copy, which holds only in-frame ones; the method was immunoSEQ multiplex PCR. The sample contains approximately 70,000 clones, 85% to 90% of which appear only once. The CDR3 consists of 18 residues. The clonotype comes from a human donor in a cohort sampled during active COVID-19. This rearrangement joins TRBV21-1 to TRBJ2-7; the table's TRBD2 call for D was not verified on the DNA. TRBV21-1 is a documented pseudogene. Sequencing input: peripheral blood. The CDR3 region has the DNA TGTGCCAGCAGGACTAAGAGGGGACTAGCGGGAGGTGAAGGAGAGCAGTACTTC. It is translated as CASRTKRGLAGGEGEQYF.